These 6 T cell receptor beta chains were sequenced from one sample in a study of CD8 T cells in ankylosing spondylitis. TCRdb passed the 5' RACE reads through MiXCR, listing each CDR3 protein once. The sample lists about 360,000 distinct CDR3 sequences; 14% to 15% were seen once. The sequenced sample consisted of blood, either unsorted or a sorted T cell fraction (not recorded which). All receptors derive from a male donor with ankylosing spondylitis or in good health (not recorded which).

This clonotype appeared a few times. The chain combines TRBV28 with TRBJ2-2; the D is unclear. This CDR3 contains 14 residues. Trimming cost V 3 bases and J 12 bases, with 17 bases left between them. The germline gives CDR1 MDHEN, CDR2 SYDVKM. In nucleotides, the CDR3 is TGTGCCAGCAGTTTTTTTAGTGGGCAAGGGAAGCTGTTTTTT. Encoded protein: CASSFFSGQGKLFF.

The chain combines TRBV10-3 with TRBJ2-7; 8 bases are a match to TRBD2. The V gene end was trimmed by 5 bases and the J gene end by 7 bases; junction bases not matched to a gene: 16. This CDR3 is built from 16 residues. The V gene's germline CDR1 is ENHRY and CDR2 SYGVKD. CDR3 DNA: TGTGCCATCAGTCGGGGGGGAGGGCCCCCCGGGGTAGAGCAGTACTTC. This translates into CAISRGGGPPGVEQYF.

In this sample, this clonotype turned up a few times. V usage is TRBV10-1 and J usage is TRBJ2-1; D gene ambiguous. CDR1 and CDR2 (germline): WNHNN, SYGVQD (reference sequence). Trimming cost V 6 bases and J 6 bases, with 15 bases left between them. The CDR3 spans 14 residues. In DNA, the CDR3 is TGCGCCAGCAGCACAAGCTCCCCCACCAATGAGCAGTTCTTC. It encodes CASSTSSPTNEQFF.

The DNA for the CDR3 is TGCGCCAGCAGCTTGGGCAAGGGGATTGACACCGGGGAGCTGTTTTTT. It translates to CASSLGKGIDTGELFF. This chain links TRBV5-1 with TRBJ2-2, with a possible D match to TRBD1 (5 bases). CDR3 length: 16 residues. The germline gives CDR1 SGHRS, CDR2 YFSETQ. With 0 bases removed from V and 3 bases from J, the gap between germline ends came to 12 bases.

This sequence joins TRBV5-1 and TRBJ1-1, with no clear D. Germline lookup yields CDR1 SGHRS and CDR2 YFSETQ. This CDR3 has 15 residues. V was cut by 0 bases and J by 1 base, with 10 bases left in between. CDR3 bases: TGCGCCAGCAGCTTGGACGGGTTCCCGAACACTGAAGCTTTCTTT. Translation: CASSLDGFPNTEAFF.

This clonotype showed up just a few times. The rearrangement uses TRBV7-8 and TRBJ1-5, with D perhaps TRBD1 (6 bases). Deletions cut 3 bases from V and 6 bases from J, with 18 bases between. CDR3 length: 16 amino acids. Germline CDR1 reads SGHVS; CDR2 reads FQNEAQ. CDR3 loop: CASSFRRGSGSQPQHF. In DNA form, the CDR3 reads TGTGCCAGCAGCTTTAGGAGGGGGAGTGGTAGTCAGCCCCAGCATTTT.